This T cell receptor (beta chain) was captured in a study of blood T cell repertoires in COVID-19. Turning to the study itself: Samples taken during acute and convalescent COVID-19 were collected in the United States, Italy and Spain. The cDNA or gDNA used as material had been derived from T cells, B-cell-depleted T cells, or PBMCs.

V was cut by 5 bases and J by 3 bases, with 11 bases left in between. The CDR3 totals 13 residues. Germline CDR1 and CDR2: SGHAT and FQNNGV. Sequencing was performed with immunoSEQ multiplex PCR; in TCRdb, only in-frame clones are kept and a portion is missing. The top ten clones hold roughly 3.1% of a sample with about 520,000 clones, 70% to 90% of them seen once. The chain recombines TRBV11-2 with TRBJ2-7; a possible D gene is TRBD1 (6 bases). The sequencing input was peripheral blood. The receptor was isolated from a human donor in a cohort sampled during active COVID-19. In DNA, the CDR3 is TGTGCCAGCAGCGTCGGACAGCTCTACGAGCAGTACTTC. Its translation: CASSVGQLYEQYF. Using reference TRBV11-2 and TRBJ2-7 for the parts outside the CDR3, the full variable domain is EAGVAQSPRYKIIEKRQSVAFWCNPISGHATLYWYQQILGQGPKLLIQFQNNGVVDDSQLPKDRFSAERLKGVDSTLKIQPAKLEDSAVYLCASSVGQLYEQYFGPGTRLTVT.